This T cell receptor beta chain is drawn from a study of blood T cell repertoires in COVID-19. The CDR3 contains 15 residues. Looked up from germline, CDR1 is SGHRS and CDR2 is YFSETQ. V shed 1 base and J shed 7 bases, with 18 bases lying between them. Profiling relied on immunoSEQ multiplex PCR, and the TCRdb table lists in-frame clones only, not all of them. This sample has approximately 100,000 clones, with approximately 90% found just once. The TCR comes from a human donor with COVID-19, enrolled during active disease. The donor label of this sample is uncertain. The chain combines TRBV5-1 with TRBJ2-7; TRBD1 might be the D (5 bases). The sample consisted of peripheral blood. CDR3 coding DNA: TGCGCCAGCAGCTTGAGAACAGGTTATTTGGGGGAGCAGTACTTC. Protein sequence: CASSLRTGYLGEQYF.